These 20 T cell receptor beta chains originate from one sample sequenced in a study of regulatory T cells in long-lasting Graves disease. Time point specified: persistent/refractory GD, antithyroid drugs over 5 years with positive TRAb. PBMCs provided the RNA from which the TCR library was made. CDR3-region Arm-PCR and iRepertoire HTBI primers produced the TCR beta libraries. TCRdb ran MiXCR on the multiplex PCR reads and lists one entry per CDR3 protein. The table records a few hundred thousand distinct CDR3 sequences, around a quarter of them present only once. The sample in question was peripheral blood mononuclear cells (PBMCs), obtained when the disease was refractory, from a patient treated with antithyroid drugs. Every receptor here comes from a female donor with Graves disease.

This chain uses TRBV5-1 with TRBJ2-3; the D is unclear. Germline CDR1 and CDR2: SGHRS and YFSETQ. This CDR3 has 13 amino acids. Trimming took off 4 bases at V and 4 bases at J, with 10 bases between the two ends. The CDR3 DNA follows: TGCGCCAGCAGCCCATATCGGGCAGATACGCAGTATTTT. Residues: CASSPYRADTQYF.

This clonotype was counted ten times or more. The rearrangement uses TRBV2 and TRBJ1-2; 11 nucleotides match TRBD1. Germline values: CDR1 SNHLY, CDR2 FYNNEI. With 6 bases clipped from V and 4 bases from J, the junction kept 13 bases outside the gene matches. The CDR3 length is 17 residues. CDR3 in DNA: TGTGCCAGCAGGTCCGGGACAGGGGGGGCCGGAGGCTATGGCTACACCTTC. As protein: CASRSGTGGAGGYGYTF.

Of note for this clonotype: Possible read error: a much larger clone is one base away. This chain uses TRBV2 with TRBJ1-1; D is ambiguous. CDR3 size: 11 residues. The germline V gene has CDR1 SNHLY and CDR2 FYNNEI. Trimming took off 8 bases at V and 3 bases at J, with 7 bases between the two ends. The CDR3 region has the DNA TGTGCCAGCGGAATGGACACTGAAGCTTTCTTT. Translating it yields CASGMDTEAFF. The full variable domain, with the rest looked up from reference TRBV2 and TRBJ1-1, is EPEVTQTPSHQVTQMGQEVILRCVPISNHLYFYWYRQILGQKVEFLVSFYNNEISEKSEIFDDQFSVERPDGSNFTLKIRSTKLEDSAMYFCASGMDTEAFFGQGTRLTVV.

This clonotype was seen more than once but under ten times. The V call is TRBV7-9, the J call TRBJ1-5; D remains ambiguous. V was pared by 4 bases and J by 7 bases, with 17 bases between. The CDR3 has 15 amino acids. Germline CDR1 SEHNR, CDR2 FQNEAQ (reference sequence). The CDR3 bases are TGTGCCAGCAGCTCCACCCGCGGGTACGGCCAGCCCCAGCATTTT. Protein: CASSSTRGYGQPQHF.

The chain has TRBV15 and TRBJ2-7, with 8 bases matching TRBD2. This CDR3 comprises 15 residues. Germline CDR1 is LNHNV and CDR2 is YYDKDF (reference sequence). Unmatched junction bases numbered 5, after V lost 0 bases and J lost 4 bases. CDR3 protein: CATSREAGGLYEQYF. The DNA for the CDR3 is TGTGCCACCAGCAGAGAGGCGGGGGGCCTGTACGAGCAGTACTTC.

This clonotype appeared many times. The J gene is TRBJ1-1, the V gene TRBV6-1; TRBD1 aligns across 8 bases. The V segment lost 4 bases and the J segment 0 bases; nucleotides outside the gene matches: 1. This CDR3 spans 14 amino acids. Germline V lookup: CDR1 MNHNS, CDR2 SASEGT. The CDR3 loop is CASSVDRVNTEAFF. For the CDR3, the DNA is TGTGCCAGCAGTGTGGACAGGGTGAACACTGAAGCTTTCTTT.

This chain connects TRBV29-1 to TRBJ1-1, with 8 bases that match TRBD1. Germline lookup yields CDR1 SQVTM and CDR2 ANQGSEA. The V and J ends lost 6 bases and 8 bases, in that order; junction bases with no gene match: 5. CDR3 length: 11 residues. Here the CDR3 reads CSVGQVGEAFF. DNA for the CDR3: TGCAGCGTGGGACAGGTTGGGGAAGCTTTCTTT. The full variable domain, in which reference TRBV29-1 and TRBJ1-1 provide the parts outside the CDR3, is SAVISQKPSRDICQRGTSLTIQCQVDSQVTMMFWYRQQPGQSLTLIATANQGSEATYESGFVIDKFPISRPNLTFSTLTVSNMSPEDSSIYLCSVGQVGEAFFGQGTRLTVV.

This clonotype was seen more than once but under ten times. This chain links TRBV20-1 with TRBJ2-5; 7 bases agree with TRBD2. Unmatched junction bases numbered 9, after V lost 3 bases and J lost 5 bases. The CDR3 loop spans 14 amino acids. The V gene's germline CDR1 is DFQATT and CDR2 SNEGSKA (reference sequence). The CDR3 nucleotides read TGCAGTGCTAGCCCAGCGGGAAGGGGTGAGACCCAGTACTTC. Translation gives CSASPAGRGETQYF.

CDR3 sequence reads: CASSIAGGSSYEQYF. CDR3 sequence (DNA): TGTGCCAGTAGTATTGCGGGAGGGAGCTCCTACGAGCAGTACTTC. V is TRBV19 and J is TRBJ2-7; TRBD2 matches 9 bases. Losses at the gene ends were 3 bases for V and 0 bases for J; bases not matched to a gene: 3. In germline, CDR1 is LNHDA, CDR2 SQIVND (reference sequence). CDR3 length: 15 amino acids.

The genes are TRBV5-5 and TRBJ1-5, with 10 bases that match TRBD1. The CDR3 covers 14 residues. CDR1 and CDR2 (germline): SGHKS, YYEKEE (reference sequence). The V segment lost 3 bases and the J segment 5 bases; nucleotides outside the gene matches: 2. CDR3 in DNA: TGTGCCAGCAGCTGGGGGACAGGGGATCAGCCCCAGCATTTT. Residues: CASSWGTGDQPQHF.

The rearrangement joins TRBV29-1 to TRBJ2-7, with 8 bases aligning to TRBD2. The junction had 6 bases not matched to a gene; V was cut back by 5 bases and J by 3 bases. In germline, CDR1 is SQVTM, CDR2 ANQGSEA. The CDR3 consists of 13 residues. The CDR3 bases are TGCAGCGTTCTTCCGGGAGGGGGCTACGAGCAGTACTTC. Its protein is CSVLPGGGYEQYF.

Only a few counts were recorded for this clonotype. J is TRBJ2-2 and V is TRBV2; 7 bases line up with TRBD2. This CDR3 contains 14 residues. CDR1 is SNHLY, CDR2 FYNNEI, per germline. V trimming: 8 bases; J trimming: 5 bases; junction bases outside the gene matches: 8. This CDR3 reads CASYSSGDTGELFF. The CDR3 region has the DNA TGTGCCAGCTATTCTAGCGGAGATACCGGGGAGCTGTTTTTT.

This clonotype was counted between two and nine times. V is TRBV29-1 and J is TRBJ1-2, with 7 bases identical to TRBD1. Germline CDR1 and CDR2: SQVTM and ANQGSEA. The J segment lost 6 bases and the V segment lost 4 bases, leaving 11 bases of the junction unmatched. This CDR3 is 14 amino acids long. The CDR3 DNA is TGCAGCGTTGTCGAGACAGGGAGGTTCGATGGCTACACCTTC. It is translated as CSVVETGRFDGYTF.

This clonotype was seen many times. The chain uses TRBV6-1 and TRBJ2-5, with D possibly being TRBD1 (6 bases). Per germline, CDR1 MNHNS and CDR2 SASEGT. V lost 6 bases to trimming and J lost 2 bases, with 13 bases between them. The CDR3 consists of 14 residues. The CDR3 DNA sequence: TGTGCCAGCAGCCCGGACAGCTTTCAAGAGACCCAGTACTTC. This encodes CASSPDSFQETQYF.

At least ten counts were recorded for this clonotype. The chain combines TRBV6-5 with TRBJ2-7, with TRBD2 matching 11 bases. This CDR3 is built from 15 residues. Germline trimming cut 4 bases from V and 5 bases from J; bases unmatched to any gene: 7. CDR1 is MNHEY and CDR2 is SVGAGI in the germline V gene. The CDR3 DNA reads TGTGCCAGCAGTTTAGCGGGAGGGCTGAGTAACGAGCAGTACTTC. It translates to CASSLAGGLSNEQYF.

This clonotype was seen at least ten times. The chain is built from TRBV5-1 and TRBJ1-4; TRBD1 might be the D (5 bases). CDR1 and CDR2 from the germline V gene are SGHRS and YFSETQ. This CDR3 has 15 residues. Trimming pared 1 base from V and 7 bases from J, leaving 14 bases between. As DNA, the CDR3 is TGCGCCAGCAGCTTGTGGTCAGGGACGGGTGAAAAACTGTTTTTT. Translating it yields CASSLWSGTGEKLFF. The variable domain in full, with the rest retrieved from reference TRBV5-1 and TRBJ1-4, is KAGVTQTPRYLIKTRGQQVTLSCSPISGHRSVSWYQQTPGQGLQFLFEYFSETQRNKGNFPGRFSGRQFSNSRSEMNVSTLELGDSALYLCASSLWSGTGEKLFFGSGTQLSVL.

This clonotype was seen ten or more times. The V gene is TRBV7-2, the J gene TRBJ2-7; 16 bases agree with TRBD2. The CDR3 runs 16 residues. V was clipped by 3 bases and J by 9 bases; unmatched bases: 8. Germline CDR1 and CDR2: SGHTA and FQGNSA. The CDR3 DNA reads as TGTGCCAGCAGCTTGGGACTAGCGGGAGGGGAAAAGGGGCAGTACTTC. Residues: CASSLGLAGGEKGQYF.

This chain connects TRBV5-1 to TRBJ1-2; TRBD1 might be the D (6 bases). CDR1 is SGHRS and CDR2 is YFSETQ in the germline V gene. CDR3 size: 15 residues. V was pared by 3 bases and J by 4 bases, with 16 bases between. The CDR3 sequence: CASSSGHGSTYGYTF. For the CDR3, the DNA is TGCGCCAGCAGCTCGGGACATGGGAGTACCTATGGCTACACCTTC. Full variable domain (remainder filled in from reference TRBV5-1 and TRBJ1-2): KAGVTQTPRYLIKTRGQQVTLSCSPISGHRSVSWYQQTPGQGLQFLFEYFSETQRNKGNFPGRFSGRQFSNSRSEMNVSTLELGDSALYLCASSSGHGSTYGYTFGSGTRLTVV.

At least ten counts were recorded for this clonotype. V is TRBV28 and J is TRBJ1-1; TRBD1 agrees at 9 bases. This CDR3 has 16 residues. Trimming at V came to 3 bases and at J to 4 bases, leaving 9 bases not matched to a gene. The germline V gene encodes CDR1 MDHEN and CDR2 SYDVKM. This CDR3 is CASSFVGQGQGTEAFF. CDR3 nucleotide sequence: TGTGCCAGCAGTTTTGTGGGACAGGGACAGGGCACTGAAGCTTTCTTT.

Only a few counts were recorded for this clonotype. V and J are TRBV20-1 and TRBJ2-1; D is possibly TRBD1 (5 bases). The V end was cut by 5 bases, the J end by 5 bases, with 16 bases between. Germline CDR1 reads DFQATT; CDR2 reads SNEGSKA (reference sequence). This CDR3 spans 14 amino acids. This CDR3 reads CSAPGGARDNEQFF. The DNA of the CDR3 is TGCAGTGCTCCCGGTGGGGCCAGAGACAATGAGCAGTTCTTC.